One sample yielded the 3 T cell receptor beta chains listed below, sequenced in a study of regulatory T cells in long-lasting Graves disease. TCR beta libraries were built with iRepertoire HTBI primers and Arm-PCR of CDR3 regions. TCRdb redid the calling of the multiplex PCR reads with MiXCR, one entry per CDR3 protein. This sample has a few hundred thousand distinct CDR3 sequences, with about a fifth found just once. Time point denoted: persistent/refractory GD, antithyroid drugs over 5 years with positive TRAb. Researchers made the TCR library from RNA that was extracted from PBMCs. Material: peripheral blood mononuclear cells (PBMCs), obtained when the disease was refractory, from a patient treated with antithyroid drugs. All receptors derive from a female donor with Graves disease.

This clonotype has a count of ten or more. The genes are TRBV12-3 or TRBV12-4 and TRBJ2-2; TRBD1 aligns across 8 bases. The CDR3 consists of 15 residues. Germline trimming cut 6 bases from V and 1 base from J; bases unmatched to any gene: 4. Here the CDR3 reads CASSPDRGNTGELFF. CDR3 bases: TGTGCCAGCAGCCCAGACAGGGGGAACACCGGGGAGCTGTTTTTT.

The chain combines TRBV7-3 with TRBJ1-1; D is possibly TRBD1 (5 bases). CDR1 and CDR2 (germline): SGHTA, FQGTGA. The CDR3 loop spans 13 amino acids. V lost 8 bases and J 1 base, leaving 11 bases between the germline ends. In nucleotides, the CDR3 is TGTGCCAGCGGAGGGGAAGCGAACACTGAAGCTTTCTTT. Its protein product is CASGGEANTEAFF. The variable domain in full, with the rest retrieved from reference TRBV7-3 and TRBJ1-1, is GAGVSQTPSNKVTEKGKYVELRCDPISGHTALYWYRQSLGQGPEFLIYFQGTGAADDSGLPNDRFFAVRPEGSVSTLKIQRTERGDSAVYLCASGGEANTEAFFGQGTRLTVV.

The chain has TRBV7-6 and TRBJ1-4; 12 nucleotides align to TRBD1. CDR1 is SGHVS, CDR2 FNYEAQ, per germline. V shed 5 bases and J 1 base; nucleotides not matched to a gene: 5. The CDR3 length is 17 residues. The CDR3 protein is CASSPGTGGETNEKLFF. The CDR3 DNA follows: TGTGCCAGCAGCCCGGGGACAGGGGGCGAAACTAATGAAAAACTGTTTTTT. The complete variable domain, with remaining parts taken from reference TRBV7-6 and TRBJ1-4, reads GAGVSQSPRYKVTKRGQDVALRCDPISGHVSLYWYRQALGQGPEFLTYFNYEAQQDKSGLPNDRFSAERPEGSISTLTIQRTEQRDSAMYRCASSPGTGGETNEKLFFGSGTQLSVL.